These T cell receptor beta chains were read from a single sample in a study of T-cell memory formation after mild COVID-19. MiXCR was run by TCRdb on the 5' RACE reads, yielding one entry per CDR3 protein. The sample holds a few hundred thousand distinct CDR3 sequences, about 16% seen once. Sequenced sample: PBMCs or a T cell subset sorted from them (not recorded which). The source is a young man who had mild COVID-19 (a few samples of this study predate the infection). Cell type and time point are not known. CDR3s include the opening cysteine and the closing phenylalanine or tryptophan. A D gene is named only where the DNA matches it firmly. The size entry is marked missing in some rows and otherwise reads once, few, many or a size class.

DNA	CDR3	D	size	V	J
TGTGCCCTCCGGACGCGGGAGGTTCCCAAGGGCGAGCAGTTCTTC	CALRTREVPKGEQFF	TRBD2	-	TRBV30	TRBJ2-1
TGTGCCAGCAGTGAACCTCGAGGGAATCAGCCCCAGCATTTT	CASSEPRGNQPQHF	-	few	TRBV6-1	TRBJ1-5
TGTGCCAGCTCGCAAAGCAGGGGTGTGAACACCGGGGAGCTGTTTTTT	CASSQSRGVNTGELFF	-	-	TRBV18	TRBJ2-2
TGTGCCAGCAGCTGGGAGGGACGAGCTTTCTTT	CASSWEGRAFF	-	few	TRBV5-6	TRBJ1-1
TGCAGCGTTGAAAGTCAGGGGCCCTACAACACCGGGGAGCTGTTTTTT	CSVESQGPYNTGELFF	-	-	TRBV29-1	TRBJ2-2
TGCGCCAGCAGCAGGGAGTACACCGGGGAGCTGTTTTTT	CASSREYTGELFF	-	few	TRBV5-1	TRBJ2-2
TGTGCCACCAGCAGAGATGGAGCTCATCAGCCCCAGCATTTT	CATSRDGAHQPQHF	-	-	TRBV15	TRBJ1-5
TGTGCCAGCAGCGGTTTGGGACTAGAAGAGACCCAGTACTTC	CASSGLGLEETQYF	TRBD2	-	TRBV14	TRBJ2-5
TGTGCCAGCCGAGTAGGGGTCACAGATACGCAGTATTTT	CASRVGVTDTQYF	-	-	TRBV7-9	TRBJ2-3
TGCAGTGCCCGCCCCCTAGCGGGACGATACAATGAGCAGTTCTTC	CSARPLAGRYNEQFF	TRBD2	-	TRBV20-1	TRBJ2-1
TGTGCCAGCAGCCCCCGTCCAAGGGGGAGGGGGGATAGCAATCAGCCCCAGCATTTT	CASSPRPRGRGDSNQPQHF	-	many	TRBV9	TRBJ1-5
TGCAGTGCCCCCGGAGGGAGTAGCGGGGGTTCGTGGGAGCAGTACTTC	CSAPGGSSGGSWEQYF	TRBD2	-	TRBV20-1	TRBJ2-7
TGCGCCAGCAGCTTGGTAGGGGCGCGAGGCTACACCTTC	CASSLVGARGYTF	-	-	TRBV5-1	TRBJ1-2
TGCAGTGCTAGAGGAGGGGGAAGGTTCGACTACGAGCAGTACTTC	CSARGGGRFDYEQYF	-	few	TRBV20-1	TRBJ2-7
TGCAGTGCTAGACCGGAAAGCTCCTACAATGAGCAGTTCTTC	CSARPESSYNEQFF	-	many	TRBV20-1	TRBJ2-1
TGTGCCAGTAGTAGCCGACGGGATGGGAACACTGAAGCTTTCTTT	CASSSRRDGNTEAFF	-	few	TRBV19	TRBJ1-1
TGTGCCAGCAGCGTACGAGGGACCGGCACCGGGGAGCTGTTTTTT	CASSVRGTGTGELFF	-	few	TRBV9	TRBJ2-2
TGCAGGGCCGGGACTAGCGGTACCATCGCATATCAAGAGACCCAGTACTTC	CRAGTSGTIAYQETQYF	TRBD2	-	TRBV20-1	TRBJ2-5
TGTGCCAGCAGTTATAGGACAGAAAACTATGGCTACACCTTC	CASSYRTENYGYTF	-	-	TRBV6-5	TRBJ1-2
TGTGCCAGCAGTTACGCCGGACCCACAGATACGCAGTATTTT	CASSYAGPTDTQYF	-	few	TRBV6-5	TRBJ2-3
TGCGCCAGCAGCTCCGAGCGGGGGGGCCAAGAGACCCAGTACTTC	CASSSERGGQETQYF	TRBD2	few	TRBV5-1	TRBJ2-5
TGCGCCAGCAGCCAAGGGGGGCGCTTGAACACTGAAGCTTTCTTT	CASSQGGRLNTEAFF	-	few	TRBV4-1	TRBJ1-1
TGTGCCAGCAGCTTGGTACAGGACCGCCAAGAGACCCAGTACTTC	CASSLVQDRQETQYF	-	few	TRBV7-9	TRBJ2-5
TGCGCCAGCAGCTTGGGCGCGGGCAGGGGTGTACATGGCTACACCTTC	CASSLGAGRGVHGYTF	-	few	TRBV5-1	TRBJ1-2
TGCGCCAGCAGCCCTGGTCCTCTAGCGGGGGCAGATACGCAGTATTTT	CASSPGPLAGADTQYF	TRBD2	-	TRBV5-1	TRBJ2-3
TGTGCTAGTGGCCGGACGGGGGGGAATAGTTCACCCCTCCACTTT	CASGRTGGNSSPLHF	-	few	TRBV12-5	TRBJ1-6
TGCGCCAGCACCCTCGGACAGGTCCCCTACGAGCAGTACTTC	CASTLGQVPYEQYF	TRBD1	-	TRBV5-1	TRBJ2-7
TGTGCCACCAGTGGGCGGAACCAAGAGACCCAGTACTTC	CATSGRNQETQYF	-	-	TRBV24-1	TRBJ2-5
TGTGCCAGCAGCCGACAGGGGGCTGAAAAACTGTTTTTT	CASSRQGAEKLFF	TRBD1	many	TRBV12-3/TRBV12-4	TRBJ1-4
TGCAGTGCTGGGGCGGGGTTTAGCAATCAGCCCCAGCATTTT	CSAGAGFSNQPQHF	-	-	TRBV20-1	TRBJ1-5
TGTGCCAGCAGCTACTGGACTAGCGGGGCTTACGAGCAGTACTTC	CASSYWTSGAYEQYF	TRBD2	few	TRBV7-9	TRBJ2-7
TGCAGCGGAAGCTCTGGGGCCAACGTCCTGACTTTC	CSGSSGANVLTF	-	few	TRBV29-1	TRBJ2-6
TGTGCCAGCAGTTTAGCAGGGGACACTGAAGCTTTCTTT	CASSLAGDTEAFF	-	many	TRBV28	TRBJ1-1
TGTGCCAGCAGCCTTCGACAGCTAACTCCCCAAGAGACCCAGTACTTC	CASSLRQLTPQETQYF	-	few	TRBV7-9	TRBJ2-5
TGTGCCTCCGAGGGCAGGGGCTACAATGAGCAGTTCTTC	CASEGRGYNEQFF	-	-	TRBV24-1	TRBJ2-1
TGTGCCAGCAGATTGGACAGGGCCACTGAAGCTTTCTTT	CASRLDRATEAFF	TRBD1	-	TRBV2	TRBJ1-1
TGTGCCAGCAGCTACCCTACTAGCGGGGGGGCCTACAATGAGCAGTTCTTC	CASSYPTSGGAYNEQFF	TRBD2	-	TRBV11-2	TRBJ2-1
TGTGCCAGCAGCGCAGACAGGGACGGAGTGAAACTGTTTTTT	CASSADRDGVKLFF	TRBD1	-	TRBV9	TRBJ1-4
TGCAGTGCTAGACAAAGCGGGTCGAACACCGGGGAGCTGTTTTTT	CSARQSGSNTGELFF	-	-	TRBV20-1	TRBJ2-2
TGTGCCAGCAGCTTAACCCAGGGGTACAATGAGCAGTTCTTC	CASSLTQGYNEQFF	-	-	TRBV7-3	TRBJ2-1
TGTGCCAGCAGTACCCTACCAGGGATAGCGGGACAAGAGACCCAGTACTTC	CASSTLPGIAGQETQYF	TRBD2	-	TRBV6-5	TRBJ2-5
TGCGCCAGCAGTGGGGTTGGTTGGGGGCGCGGCACCGGGGAGCTGTTTTTT	CASSGVGWGRGTGELFF	-	-	TRBV10-2	TRBJ2-2
TGTGCCAGCAGTTTACAGGGGTGGACTGAAGCTTTCTTT	CASSLQGWTEAFF	-	once	TRBV12-3/TRBV12-4	TRBJ1-1
TGTGCCAGCAGCTTAGGGAGGGACAGGGGGCCGTACAATGAGCAGTTCTTC	CASSLGRDRGPYNEQFF	TRBD1	-	TRBV11-3	TRBJ2-1
TGTGCCAGCAGCCTGGACACTCACAGCCAGCATTTT	CASSLDTHSQHF	-	many	TRBV12-3/TRBV12-4	TRBJ1-5
TGCGCCAGCAGCTTGTTCGAAGCGGGGGGACACAATGAGCAGTTCTTC	CASSLFEAGGHNEQFF	TRBD2	many	TRBV5-1	TRBJ2-1
TGTGCCACCAGTGATTTTGCGGGGGGACCCTTCATTGAGCAGTTCTTC	CATSDFAGGPFIEQFF	TRBD2	-	TRBV24-1	TRBJ2-1
TGTGCCAGCAGCTTAGTCGGGGGCGCGAGCACTGAAGCTTTCTTT	CASSLVGGASTEAFF	-	-	TRBV7-2	TRBJ1-1
TGTGCCAGCAGCCCAACAGTAATCTATGGCTACACCTTC	CASSPTVIYGYTF	-	few	TRBV7-2	TRBJ1-2
TGTGCCAGCAGCTTCGGACAGGGGGACGGCTACACCTTC	CASSFGQGDGYTF	TRBD1	-	TRBV5-4	TRBJ1-2
TGCGCCAGCAGCTTGGCTACTAGCGGGCGCAATGAGCAGTTCTTC	CASSLATSGRNEQFF	TRBD2	-	TRBV5-1	TRBJ2-1
TGTGCCAGCAGCTTAGCGTTAGGACAGGGGGCGCGCGAGCAGTACTTC	CASSLALGQGAREQYF	TRBD1	few	TRBV7-9	TRBJ2-7
TGTGCCAGCAGTGAACAAGAGGGTCCCCAAGAGACCCAGTACTTC	CASSEQEGPQETQYF	-	-	TRBV2	TRBJ2-5